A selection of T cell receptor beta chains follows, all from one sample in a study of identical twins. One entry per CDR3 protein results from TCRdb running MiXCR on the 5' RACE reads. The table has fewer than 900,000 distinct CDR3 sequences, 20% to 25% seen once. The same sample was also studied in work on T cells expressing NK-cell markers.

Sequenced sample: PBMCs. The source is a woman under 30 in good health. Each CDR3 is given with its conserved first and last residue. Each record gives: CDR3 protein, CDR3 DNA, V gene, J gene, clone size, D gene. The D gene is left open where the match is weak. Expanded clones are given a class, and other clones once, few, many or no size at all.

cdr3_aa: CSARVEGDQPQHF
cdr3_nt: TGCAGTGCTAGAGTGGAGGGGGATCAGCCCCAGCATTTT
v_call: TRBV20-1
j_call: TRBJ1-5
clone_size: many
d_call: -

cdr3_aa: CASSQSGQKSYNEQFF
cdr3_nt: TGCGCCAGCAGTCAGTCAGGACAGAAGTCTTACAATGAGCAGTTCTTC
v_call: TRBV23-1
j_call: TRBJ2-1
clone_size: -
d_call: -

cdr3_aa: CASTQTGLSSYEQYF
cdr3_nt: TGTGCCAGCACCCAAACGGGGTTGAGCTCCTACGAGCAGTACTTC
v_call: TRBV12-3/TRBV12-4
j_call: TRBJ2-7
clone_size: -
d_call: -

cdr3_aa: CAIRGTGDRQPQHF
cdr3_nt: TGTGCCATCAGGGGGACAGGGGATAGGCAGCCCCAGCATTTT
v_call: TRBV10-3
j_call: TRBJ1-5
clone_size: few
d_call: TRBD1

cdr3_aa: CSVGTVNTEAFF
cdr3_nt: TGCAGCGTTGGGACGGTGAACACTGAAGCTTTCTTT
v_call: TRBV29-1
j_call: TRBJ1-1
clone_size: many
d_call: -

cdr3_aa: CASSEAGGLIVAQHF
cdr3_nt: TGTGCCAGCAGTGAAGCGGGGGGGCTCATCGTGGCCCAGCATTTT
v_call: TRBV6-1
j_call: TRBJ1-5
clone_size: few
d_call: -

cdr3_aa: CASTGDTSTSGANVLTF
cdr3_nt: TGCGCCAGCACGGGGGACACCTCAACCTCTGGGGCCAACGTCCTGACTTTC
v_call: TRBV4-3
j_call: TRBJ2-6
clone_size: few
d_call: -

cdr3_aa: CSPQDIVQNIQYF
cdr3_nt: TGCAGTCCGCAGGACATAGTGCAAAACATTCAGTACTTC
v_call: TRBV20-1
j_call: TRBJ2-4
clone_size: few
d_call: -

cdr3_aa: CSALNRPGGYEQYF
cdr3_nt: TGCAGTGCTCTAAACCGGCCCGGTGGGTACGAGCAGTACTTC
v_call: TRBV20-1
j_call: TRBJ2-7
clone_size: -
d_call: -

cdr3_aa: CASSPEGSGQETQYF
cdr3_nt: TGTGCCAGCAGTCCTGAGGGTAGCGGACAAGAGACCCAGTACTTC
v_call: TRBV6-2/TRBV6-3
j_call: TRBJ2-5
clone_size: -
d_call: -

cdr3_aa: CASSYRLDQEIPEAFF
cdr3_nt: TGTGCCAGCAGTTACCGTCTCGATCAGGAAATCCCTGAAGCTTTCTTT
v_call: TRBV6-5
j_call: TRBJ1-1
clone_size: -
d_call: -

cdr3_aa: CASTLLGSYEQYF
cdr3_nt: TGTGCCAGCACCTTACTAGGTTCCTACGAGCAGTACTTC
v_call: TRBV27
j_call: TRBJ2-7
clone_size: -
d_call: -

cdr3_aa: CASSRDRGPGDTQYF
cdr3_nt: TGCGCCAGCAGCCGGGACAGGGGGCCGGGAGATACGCAGTATTTT
v_call: TRBV4-3
j_call: TRBJ2-3
clone_size: -
d_call: TRBD1

cdr3_aa: CSAPQNNYYTF
cdr3_nt: TGCAGTGCCCCCCAGAACAATTACTACACCTTC
v_call: TRBV20-1
j_call: TRBJ1-2
clone_size: -
d_call: -

cdr3_aa: CASSLTSADTGELFF
cdr3_nt: TGCGCCAGCAGCTTGACTAGCGCCGACACCGGGGAGCTGTTTTTT
v_call: TRBV5-1
j_call: TRBJ2-2
clone_size: many
d_call: TRBD2

cdr3_aa: CASSPGTSGRVIYNEQFF
cdr3_nt: TGTGCCAGCAGCCCTGGGACTAGCGGGAGGGTTATTTACAATGAGCAGTTCTTC
v_call: TRBV11-2
j_call: TRBJ2-1
clone_size: few
d_call: TRBD2

cdr3_aa: CASSSRQTSSGNTIYF
cdr3_nt: TGTGCCAGCAGCTCCCGTCAGACAAGCTCTGGAAACACCATATATTTT
v_call: TRBV7-9
j_call: TRBJ1-3
clone_size: -
d_call: -

cdr3_aa: CASSLVPYYNEQFF
cdr3_nt: TGTGCCAGCAGTTTAGTACCTTATTACAATGAGCAGTTCTTC
v_call: TRBV27
j_call: TRBJ2-1
clone_size: few
d_call: -

cdr3_aa: CSSLGRGGRQDTQYF
cdr3_nt: TGCAGTTCCCTTGGGCGGGGGGGCCGACAAGATACGCAGTATTTT
v_call: TRBV29-1
j_call: TRBJ2-3
clone_size: few
d_call: TRBD2

cdr3_aa: CASREGVKTQYF
cdr3_nt: TGTGCCAGCAGGGAAGGGGTAAAGACCCAGTACTTC
v_call: TRBV11-2
j_call: TRBJ2-5
clone_size: few
d_call: -

cdr3_aa: CASSFLALSKNIQYF
cdr3_nt: TGTGCCAGCAGTTTCCTGGCCCTGTCCAAAAACATTCAGTACTTC
v_call: TRBV12-3/TRBV12-4
j_call: TRBJ2-4
clone_size: few
d_call: -

cdr3_aa: CASGEGYEQFF
cdr3_nt: TGTGCCAGCGGGGAGGGGTATGAGCAGTTCTTC
v_call: TRBV6-5
j_call: TRBJ2-1
clone_size: few
d_call: TRBD2

cdr3_aa: CSAYHRLQETQYF
cdr3_nt: TGCAGTGCTTACCACCGACTACAAGAGACCCAGTACTTC
v_call: TRBV20-1
j_call: TRBJ2-5
clone_size: -
d_call: -

cdr3_aa: CAIGAGAEAFF
cdr3_nt: TGTGCCATCGGAGCGGGGGCTGAAGCTTTCTTT
v_call: TRBV10-3
j_call: TRBJ1-1
clone_size: -
d_call: -

cdr3_aa: CASSDLTGTDRGYEQYF
cdr3_nt: TGTGCCAGCAGTGACTTGACAGGGACCGACCGGGGCTACGAGCAGTACTTC
v_call: TRBV25-1
j_call: TRBJ2-7
clone_size: -
d_call: TRBD1

cdr3_aa: CSAFSGASYNEQFF
cdr3_nt: TGCAGTGCTTTTAGCGGGGCGTCCTACAATGAGCAGTTCTTC
v_call: TRBV20-1
j_call: TRBJ2-1
clone_size: many
d_call: TRBD2

cdr3_aa: CASSLLLDDEYEQYF
cdr3_nt: TGTGCCAGCTCACTACTCCTGGACGATGAGTACGAGCAGTACTTC
v_call: TRBV18
j_call: TRBJ2-7
clone_size: -
d_call: -